A single sample is the source of the 3 T cell receptor beta chains below, sequenced in a study of shared clonotypes between healthy human individuals. Only in-frame clones appear in the TCRdb table, and some are missing; sequencing was by immunoSEQ multiplex PCR. The sample has more than 1.2 million clones, approximately 98.5% seen once. Input material: naive CD4+ T cells sorted from blood. Subset defined: CD45RA+ positively selected. The receptors derive from a young man in good health.

V usage is TRBV7-8 and J usage is TRBJ2-5; D uncertain. There are 13 residues in the CDR3. The germline gives CDR1 SGHVS, CDR2 FQNEAQ. Deletions cut 3 bases from V and 7 bases from J, with 12 bases between. CDR3 sequence reads: CASSLKVEATQYF. CDR3 coding DNA: TGTGCCAGCAGCTTGAAGGTAGAGGCGACCCAGTACTTC.

The chain is built from TRBV5-1 and TRBJ1-4; a possible D gene is TRBD1 (6 bases). The germline V gene has CDR1 SGHRS and CDR2 YFSETQ. This CDR3 contains 13 residues. V was cut by 3 bases and J by 8 bases, with 11 bases left in between. The CDR3 DNA follows: TGCGCCAGCAGCTGGGATCAGGGGGAAAAACTGTTTTTT. Residues: CASSWDQGEKLFF.

Written as DNA, the CDR3 is TGCGCCAGCAGCCATCTGTGGCCAGCGGGATTCTACGAGCAGTACTTC. Protein: CASSHLWPAGFYEQYF. The chain has TRBV4-1 and TRBJ2-7; TRBD2 matches 7 bases. The ends lost 3 bases at V and 3 bases at J; junction bases unmatched: 11. This CDR3 has 16 amino acids. Per the germline V gene, CDR1 is MGHRA and CDR2 is YSYEKL.